These T cell receptor beta chains were read from a single sample in a study of shared clonotypes between healthy human individuals. Sequencing used immunoSEQ multiplex PCR; TCRdb keeps in-frame clones, though not all of them. The sample records roughly 2.5 million clones, 85% to 95% being singletons. The sample taken for sequencing was naive CD4+ T cells sorted from blood. The receptors shown here come from a man in his late teens or twenties in good health. Each CDR3 is given with its conserved first and last residue. Each record gives: J gene, V gene, D gene, CDR3 protein. A D gene is named only where the DNA matches it firmly.

J: TRBJ2-1
V: TRBV5-4
D: .
CDR3: CASSWNNEQFF

J: TRBJ2-7
V: TRBV5-1
D: .
CDR3: CASSLDSSSSYEQYF

J: TRBJ1-5
V: TRBV29-1
D: .
CDR3: CSALTENQPQHF

J: TRBJ2-7
V: TRBV19
D: .
CDR3: CASSMSGLGSSLDEQYF

J: TRBJ2-1
V: TRBV7-2
D: .
CDR3: CASSLLSPSYNEQFF

J: TRBJ2-7
V: TRBV5-1
D: .
CDR3: CASSLGTEALEQYF

J: TRBJ2-2
V: TRBV30
D: TRBD2
CDR3: CAWSVRRGVSGELFF

J: TRBJ2-4
V: TRBV6-5
D: .
CDR3: CASLRGNIQYF

J: TRBJ2-3
V: TRBV5-1
D: .
CDR3: CASSLVAGTDTQYF

J: TRBJ2-7
V: TRBV19
D: .
CDR3: CASSRGSYGQYF

J: TRBJ2-2
V: TRBV13
D: .
CDR3: CASSLSAGSKTGELFF

J: TRBJ2-7
V: TRBV2
D: .
CDR3: CASSRTATYEQYF

J: TRBJ1-2
V: TRBV5-8
D: .
CDR3: CASSLGYGPPEFYGYTF

J: TRBJ2-6
V: TRBV7-6
D: .
CDR3: CASSASGANVLTF

J: TRBJ1-1
V: TRBV6-5
D: .
CDR3: CASSEPQGSEAFF

J: TRBJ2-6
V: TRBV27
D: .
CDR3: CASSSPRTARPVLTF

J: TRBJ2-3
V: TRBV7-9
D: TRBD2
CDR3: CASSPTGTTAADTQYF

J: TRBJ1-3
V: TRBV6-6
D: .
CDR3: CASNQAGNTIYF

J: TRBJ1-6
V: TRBV5-1
D: .
CDR3: CASSLEPGNSPLHF

J: TRBJ2-2
V: TRBV29-1
D: .
CDR3: CSVASGGLTGELFF

J: TRBJ1-1
V: TRBV5-5
D: .
CDR3: CASSLFLRSRTEAFF

J: TRBJ2-3
V: TRBV7-2
D: .
CDR3: CASSLLTGTVLHTDTQYF

J: TRBJ2-1
V: TRBV27
D: .
CDR3: CASSTSPADYNEQFF

J: TRBJ1-2
V: TRBV19
D: .
CDR3: CASSIGRFNYGYTF

J: TRBJ1-2
V: TRBV28
D: TRBD1
CDR3: CASSFRDRGGGGYTF

J: TRBJ1-3
V: TRBV5-1
D: .
CDR3: CASSFTGDSGNTIYF

J: TRBJ2-7
V: TRBV18
D: .
CDR3: CASSPGTSYEQYF

J: TRBJ1-3
V: TRBV5-6
D: .
CDR3: CASSGQGGGNTIYF

J: TRBJ2-7
V: TRBV5-1
D: .
CDR3: CASSYPGSYEQYF

J: TRBJ2-1
V: TRBV2
D: TRBD2
CDR3: CASSEGLAAYNEQFF

J: TRBJ2-5
V: TRBV9
D: .
CDR3: CASSVSPQETQYF

J: TRBJ2-7
V: TRBV7-6
D: .
CDR3: CASSQGFEQYF

J: TRBJ2-7
V: TRBV5-1
D: .
CDR3: CASSPGQTSYEQYF

J: TRBJ2-7
V: TRBV5-1
D: .
CDR3: CASSSGTPIPYEQYF

J: TRBJ1-2
V: TRBV10-2
D: .
CDR3: CASSPGGSAYGYTF

J: TRBJ2-7
V: TRBV29-1
D: .
CDR3: CSVIGLSKQYF

J: TRBJ1-2
V: TRBV18
D: .
CDR3: CASSPLESGAPNNGYTF

J: TRBJ2-2
V: TRBV6-1
D: TRBD1
CDR3: CASILLTGKTGELFF

J: TRBJ2-5
V: TRBV21-1
D: .
CDR3: CASSPWKETQYF

J: TRBJ1-2
V: TRBV29-1
D: .
CDR3: CSVGGIGGGYTF

J: TRBJ1-2
V: TRBV9
D: .
CDR3: CASSERGASYGYTF

J: TRBJ2-2
V: TRBV27
D: TRBD1
CDR3: CASSLGTGLNTGELFF

J: TRBJ2-7
V: TRBV5-6
D: TRBD1
CDR3: CASRIWDRAYHYEQYF

J: TRBJ2-1
V: TRBV5-1
D: TRBD2
CDR3: CASSLGRTRDNEQFF

J: TRBJ1-5
V: TRBV5-4
D: TRBD1
CDR3: CASSRGQGTQPQHF

J: TRBJ1-2
V: TRBV29-1
D: TRBD1
CDR3: CSVGGTAGGYTF

J: TRBJ2-2
V: TRBV9
D: TRBD1
CDR3: CASSVFTGVNRNTGELFF

J: TRBJ2-7
V: TRBV13
D: TRBD1
CDR3: CASTRQGAKYEQYF

J: TRBJ1-3
V: TRBV19
D: .
CDR3: CASSTGLGSGNTIYF